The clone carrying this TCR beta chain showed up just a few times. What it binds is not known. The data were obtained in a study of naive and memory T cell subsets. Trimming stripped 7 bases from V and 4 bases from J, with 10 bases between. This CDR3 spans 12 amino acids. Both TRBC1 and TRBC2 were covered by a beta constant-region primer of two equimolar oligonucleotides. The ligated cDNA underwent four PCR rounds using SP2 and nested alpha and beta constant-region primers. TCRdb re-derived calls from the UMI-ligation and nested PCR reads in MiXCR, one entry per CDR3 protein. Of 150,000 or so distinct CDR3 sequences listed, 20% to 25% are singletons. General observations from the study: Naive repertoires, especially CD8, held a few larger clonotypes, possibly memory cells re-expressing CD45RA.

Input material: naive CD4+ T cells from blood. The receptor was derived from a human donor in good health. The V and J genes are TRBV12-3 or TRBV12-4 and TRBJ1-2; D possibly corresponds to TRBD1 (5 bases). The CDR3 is CASTRQGYGYTF. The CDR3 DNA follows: TGTGCCAGCACCCGTCAGGGCTATGGCTACACCTTC.